A selection of T cell receptor beta chains follows, all from one sample in a study of T cell clones after liver transplantation. Data came from immunoSEQ multiplex PCR; TCRdb stores just in-frame clones and leaves some out. The sample yields over 45,000 clones, 65% to 80% seen once. Here the sequenced sample was CD4+ T cells from blood, taken less than 70 months after liver transplant. The receptors stem from a human patient who received a liver transplant. A share of the T cells may be of graft donor origin. Each CDR3 is given with its conserved first and last residue. Each record gives: D gene, clone size, J gene, V gene, CDR3 protein, CDR3 DNA. The D gene is left open where the match is weak. Rows may omit the clone size; those that give it use once, few, many or a size class.

D gene: NA
clone size: NA
J gene: TRBJ1-2
V gene: TRBV15
CDR3 protein: CATSRVGRGYTF
CDR3 DNA: TGTGCCACCAGCAGAGTGGGGCGCGGCTACACCTTC

D gene: TRBD1
clone size: few
J gene: TRBJ2-7
V gene: TRBV5-6
CDR3 protein: CASSPDRGVGEQYF
CDR3 DNA: TGTGCCAGCAGCCCGGACAGGGGCGTTGGGGAGCAGTACTTC

D gene: TRBD1
clone size: few
J gene: TRBJ1-2
V gene: TRBV4-1
CDR3 protein: CASSQIQGSAYGYTF
CDR3 DNA: TGCGCCAGCAGCCAGATACAGGGGTCCGCCTATGGCTACACCTTC

D gene: NA
clone size: NA
J gene: TRBJ1-2
V gene: TRBV10-3
CDR3 protein: CAISESSGRDGYTF
CDR3 DNA: TGTGCCATCAGTGAGTCATCAGGTCGAGACGGCTACACCTTC

D gene: TRBD1
clone size: NA
J gene: TRBJ1-2
V gene: TRBV28
CDR3 protein: CASSNPYRTGNYGYTF
CDR3 DNA: TGTGCCAGCAGTAACCCATACCGGACAGGGAACTATGGCTACACCTTC

D gene: NA
clone size: many
J gene: TRBJ1-2
V gene: TRBV6-5
CDR3 protein: CASSYSNSYGYTF
CDR3 DNA: TGTGCCAGCAGTTACTCGAACAGCTATGGCTACACCTTC

D gene: NA
clone size: NA
J gene: TRBJ1-1
V gene: TRBV30
CDR3 protein: CAWSFRGSTEAFF
CDR3 DNA: TGTGCCTGGAGCTTCAGGGGTTCCACTGAAGCTTTCTTT

D gene: TRBD1
clone size: NA
J gene: TRBJ2-1
V gene: TRBV12-5
CDR3 protein: CASVPGQGYNEQFF
CDR3 DNA: TGTGCTAGTGTTCCGGGACAGGGATACAATGAGCAGTTCTTC

D gene: NA
clone size: NA
J gene: TRBJ1-2
V gene: TRBV10-3
CDR3 protein: CAISEALVAYGYTF
CDR3 DNA: TGTGCCATCAGTGAGGCCTTAGTGGCCTATGGCTACACCTTC

D gene: NA
clone size: NA
J gene: TRBJ1-5
V gene: TRBV15
CDR3 protein: CATSRAGDQPQHF
CDR3 DNA: TGTGCCACCAGCAGAGCAGGAGATCAGCCCCAGCATTTT

D gene: NA
clone size: NA
J gene: TRBJ2-5
V gene: TRBV2
CDR3 protein: CASTDQETQYF
CDR3 DNA: TGTGCCAGCACCGACCAAGAGACCCAGTACTTC

D gene: NA
clone size: NA
J gene: TRBJ2-7
V gene: TRBV20-1
CDR3 protein: CSAFGGEQYF
CDR3 DNA: TGCAGTGCTTTTGGGGGTGAGCAGTACTTC

D gene: TRBD1
clone size: NA
J gene: TRBJ2-2
V gene: TRBV2
CDR3 protein: CASSDQGVSTGELFF
CDR3 DNA: TGTGCCAGCAGTGATCAGGGGGTGAGCACCGGGGAGCTGTTTTTT

D gene: NA
clone size: few
J gene: TRBJ1-6
V gene: TRBV5-1
CDR3 protein: CASSPGENSPLHF
CDR3 DNA: TGCGCCAGCAGCCCCGGCGAGAATTCACCCCTCCACTTT

D gene: NA
clone size: NA
J gene: TRBJ2-3
V gene: TRBV10-2
CDR3 protein: CASGMTSGTDTQYF
CDR3 DNA: TGCGCCAGCGGAATGACTAGTGGCACAGATACGCAGTATTTT

D gene: NA
clone size: NA
J gene: TRBJ1-2
V gene: TRBV30
CDR3 protein: CAWDGGDYGYTF
CDR3 DNA: TGTGCCTGGGACGGGGGGGACTATGGCTACACCTTC

D gene: NA
clone size: few
J gene: TRBJ1-2
V gene: TRBV28
CDR3 protein: CASSLSLGGVGYTF
CDR3 DNA: TGTGCCAGCAGTTTAAGCCTTGGGGGGGTCGGCTACACCTTC

D gene: TRBD1
clone size: NA
J gene: TRBJ2-3
V gene: TRBV6-1
CDR3 protein: CASSAGQGGTTDTQYF
CDR3 DNA: TGTGCCAGCAGTGCTGGACAGGGTGGGACCACAGATACGCAGTATTTT

D gene: NA
clone size: few
J gene: TRBJ2-7
V gene: TRBV6-1
CDR3 protein: CASSESPFGGEQYF
CDR3 DNA: TGTGCCAGCAGTGAATCCCCCTTTGGGGGCGAGCAGTACTTC

D gene: NA
clone size: NA
J gene: TRBJ1-5
V gene: TRBV11-2
CDR3 protein: CASSLDGNQPQHF
CDR3 DNA: TGTGCCAGCAGCTTAGATGGGAATCAGCCCCAGCATTTT

D gene: TRBD1
clone size: NA
J gene: TRBJ1-1
V gene: TRBV7-2
CDR3 protein: CASSSGTGYTEAFF
CDR3 DNA: TGTGCCAGCAGCTCTGGGACAGGGTACACTGAAGCTTTCTTT

D gene: NA
clone size: once
J gene: TRBJ1-2
V gene: TRBV2
CDR3 protein: CASSGSRGSGGYTF
CDR3 DNA: TGTGCCAGCAGTGGGTCTAGGGGTTCTGGTGGCTACACCTTC

D gene: NA
clone size: NA
J gene: TRBJ1-2
V gene: TRBV5-4
CDR3 protein: CASSLASGNYGYTF
CDR3 DNA: TGTGCCAGCAGCTTGGCCAGTGGGAACTATGGCTACACCTTC

D gene: NA
clone size: NA
J gene: TRBJ2-7
V gene: TRBV5-1
CDR3 protein: CASSAQGAGGSYEQYF
CDR3 DNA: TGCGCCAGCAGCGCCCAGGGGGCGGGGGGTTCCTACGAGCAGTACTTC

D gene: NA
clone size: few
J gene: TRBJ2-7
V gene: TRBV5-1
CDR3 protein: CASSLWVSYEQYF
CDR3 DNA: TGCGCCAGCAGCTTGTGGGTCTCCTACGAGCAGTACTTC

D gene: NA
clone size: medium-sized
J gene: TRBJ2-2
V gene: TRBV7-9
CDR3 protein: CASSADRNTGELFF
CDR3 DNA: TGTGCCAGCAGCGCGGACAGAAACACCGGGGAGCTGTTTTTT

D gene: TRBD1
clone size: NA
J gene: TRBJ1-2
V gene: TRBV2
CDR3 protein: CASRRQGSNYGYTF
CDR3 DNA: TGTGCCAGCAGACGACAGGGAAGTAACTATGGCTACACCTTC

D gene: TRBD1
clone size: few
J gene: TRBJ2-4
V gene: TRBV7-3
CDR3 protein: CASSLAGQGGNIQYF
CDR3 DNA: TGTGCCAGCAGCCTCGCGGGACAGGGAGGGAACATTCAGTACTTC

D gene: NA
clone size: NA
J gene: TRBJ1-2
V gene: TRBV5-4
CDR3 protein: CASRLYGLYGYTF
CDR3 DNA: TGTGCCAGCAGGCTTTATGGCCTCTATGGCTACACCTTC

D gene: NA
clone size: NA
J gene: TRBJ2-4
V gene: TRBV20-1
CDR3 protein: CTAGKNIQYF
CDR3 DNA: TGCACCGCCGGGAAAAACATTCAGTACTTC

D gene: NA
clone size: once
J gene: TRBJ2-7
V gene: TRBV18
CDR3 protein: CASSPGGSYYEQYF
CDR3 DNA: TGTGCCAGCTCACCAGGTGGCAGCTACTACGAGCAGTACTTC

D gene: NA
clone size: few
J gene: TRBJ2-1
V gene: TRBV10-1
CDR3 protein: CASAFSGDGEQFF
CDR3 DNA: TGCGCCAGCGCTTTCTCAGGGGATGGTGAGCAGTTCTTC

D gene: NA
clone size: few
J gene: TRBJ2-7
V gene: TRBV2
CDR3 protein: CASRVQSYEQYF
CDR3 DNA: TGTGCCAGCAGGGTCCAATCCTACGAGCAGTACTTC

D gene: TRBD1
clone size: NA
J gene: TRBJ1-2
V gene: TRBV19
CDR3 protein: CASTPTTDRGYGYTF
CDR3 DNA: TGTGCCAGTACCCCTACAACGGACAGGGGGTATGGCTACACCTTC

D gene: TRBD2
clone size: once
J gene: TRBJ2-7
V gene: TRBV2
CDR3 protein: CASSEATSGGGRNEQYF
CDR3 DNA: TGTGCCAGCAGTGAAGCAACTAGCGGGGGGGGAAGAAACGAGCAGTACTTC